This TCR beta chain was identified during a study of shared clonotypes between healthy human individuals. V lost 4 bases, J lost 2 bases, and 8 bases stayed unmatched. CDR3 length equals 16 residues. Germline CDR1 is LNHDA and CDR2 is SQIVND (reference sequence). Sequencing used immunoSEQ multiplex PCR; TCRdb keeps in-frame clones, though not all of them. The data contain some 1.5 million clones, around 95% of them seen just once; the ten biggest clones take up over 1%. V usage is TRBV19 and J usage is TRBJ1-5; 7 positions agree with TRBD1. Sequencing was done on a sample of naive CD4+ T cells sorted from blood. Subset indicated: CD45RA+ positively selected. The source of this sequence is a man aged 30 to 45 in good health. CDR3 in DNA: TGTGCCAGTAGTAGTAGACAGGGCTTGGGCAATCAGCCCCAGCATTTT. Its translation: CASSSRQGLGNQPQHF.